The 27 T cell receptor beta chains in this list originate from one sample, sequenced in a study of OX40 agonist ivuxolimab in advanced cancers. Generated by immunoSEQ multiplex PCR, the TCRdb table keeps only in-frame clones and is missing some. The table shows roughly 86,000 clones, with around nine tenths occurring only once. The specimen was CD4+ or CD8+ T cells sorted from blood, collected in a trial of the OX40 agonist ivuxolimab. Receptor source: an adult with an advanced solid tumor such as melanoma, head and neck, liver or kidney cancer.

This clone was detected only a few times. The J gene is TRBJ2-5, the V gene TRBV27, with 14 positions matching TRBD2. CDR3 length: 16 amino acids. Germline V gene lookup returns CDR1 MNHEY and CDR2 SMNVEV (reference sequence). Losses at the gene ends were 5 bases for V and 5 bases for J; bases not matched to a gene: 7. In nucleotides, the CDR3 is TGTGCCAGCAGTCCGCGACTAGCGGGAGGGCAGGAGACCCAGTACTTC. Its protein is CASSPRLAGGQETQYF.

The chain links TRBV6-1 to TRBJ1-1; D uncertain. V was cut by 6 bases and J by 4 bases, with 12 bases left in between. This CDR3 region has 13 residues. Germline V gene data show CDR1 as MNHNS and CDR2 as SASEGT. CDR3 in DNA: TGTGCCAGCAGCCTCCCCTCGGCCACTGAAGCTTTCTTT. It yields the protein CASSLPSATEAFF.

The V call is TRBV20-1, the J call TRBJ2-3; no clear D gene. The CDR3 extends over 11 amino acids. Trimming removed 4 bases from V and 6 bases from J, with 8 bases in between. Germline V lookup: CDR1 DFQATT, CDR2 SNEGSKA (reference sequence). In nucleotides, the CDR3 is TGCAGTGCTAAGTGGCTCGATACGCAGTATTTT. Its protein is CSAKWLDTQYF.

For the CDR3, the DNA is TGCAGTGCTGCCGGAACTAGGAGTAAGTTCTTC. The encoded protein is CSAAGTRSKFF. The V and J genes are TRBV20-1 and TRBJ2-1, with D possibly TRBD2 on 5 matching bases. Germline assignment: CDR1 DFQATT and CDR2 SNEGSKA (reference sequence). The CDR3 is made up of 11 amino acids. With 5 bases removed from V and 14 bases from J, the gap between germline ends came to 16 bases.

The V and J genes are TRBV7-8 and TRBJ2-1; TRBD2 agrees at 13 bases. In germline, CDR1 is SGHVS, CDR2 FQNEAQ. The CDR3 consists of 19 residues. V trimming: 1 base; J trimming: 7 bases; junction bases outside the gene matches: 13. CDR3 coding DNA: TGTGCCAGCAGCTTAGAGCACGCCGCGGGACTAGCGGGAAAGAATGAGCAGTTCTTC. Protein product: CASSLEHAAGLAGKNEQFF.

The chain is built from TRBV9 and TRBJ1-4, with 9 bases identical to TRBD1. The CDR3 has 17 residues. The junction had 7 bases not matched to a gene; V was cut back by 3 bases and J by 1 base. CDR1 and CDR2 from the germline V gene are SGDLS and YYNGEE. The CDR3 coding sequence is TGTGCCAGCAGCGCCACAGGGGGCGGATTAACTAATGAAAAACTGTTTTTT. Protein product: CASSATGGGLTNEKLFF.

The rearrangement joins TRBV2 to TRBJ1-1, with D uncertain. CDR1 is SNHLY and CDR2 is FYNNEI in the germline V gene. V was cut by 10 bases and J by 5 bases, with 14 bases left in between. The CDR3 has 12 residues. CDR3 sequence reads: CAIQQLGTEAFF. The CDR3 region has the DNA TGTGCCATCCAGCAATTGGGAACTGAAGCTTTCTTT.

This clone was seen just once. V gene TRBV5-1 combines with J gene TRBJ1-4; TRBD1 matches at 8 bases. There are 16 residues in the CDR3. Losses at the gene ends were 4 bases for V and 4 bases for J; bases not matched to a gene: 9. CDR1 is SGHRS, CDR2 YFSETQ, per germline. CDR3 sequence: CASSPTGTGINEKLFF. The CDR3 coding sequence is TGCGCCAGCAGCCCAACCGGGACAGGTATTAATGAAAAACTGTTTTTT.

This clone was observed a few times. CDR3 amino acids: CASSLIGPFYEQYF. The DNA for the CDR3 is TGTGCCAGCAGTTTGATAGGGCCCTTTTACGAGCAGTACTTC. The rearrangement joins TRBV28 to TRBJ2-7; D unresolved. Germline loops: CDR1 MDHEN, CDR2 SYDVKM. With 3 bases removed from V and 4 bases from J, the gap between germline ends came to 13 bases. The CDR3 spans 14 residues.

V usage is TRBV5-6 and J usage is TRBJ1-5; unclear D gene. This CDR3 contains 16 residues. V lost 0 bases and J lost 1, with 11 bases in between. Looked up from germline, CDR1 is SGHDT and CDR2 is YYEEEE. The CDR3 DNA reads TGTGCCAGCAGCTTGGGGGCATTGGTCAGCAATCAGCCCCAGCATTTT. Encoded protein: CASSLGALVSNQPQHF.

V and J are TRBV6-5 and TRBJ2-7; 7 bases map to TRBD1. Unmatched junction bases numbered 5, after V lost 6 bases and J lost 0 bases. CDR1 MNHEY and CDR2 SVGAGI come from the germline V gene. The CDR3 sequence is 14 residues long. The DNA of the CDR3 is TGTGCCAGCAGGGTAGGACAGGCCTCCTACGAGCAGTACTTC. It codes for CASRVGQASYEQYF.

In nucleotides, the CDR3 is TGTGCCAGCCTCAACCTGGGACAGACCTATGGCTACACCTTC. Translating gives CASLNLGQTYGYTF. V is TRBV19 and J is TRBJ1-2, with TRBD1 matching 7 bases. CDR1 LNHDA and CDR2 SQIVND come from the germline V gene (reference sequence). CDR3 length: 14 residues. The V and J ends lost 9 bases and 4 bases, in that order; junction bases with no gene match: 11. Full variable domain (outside the CDR3, taken from reference TRBV19 and TRBJ1-2): DGGITQSPKYLFRKEGQNVTLSCEQNLNHDAMYWYRQDPGQGLRLIYYSQIVNDFQKGDIAEGYSVSREKKESFPLTVTSAQKNPTAFYLCASLNLGQTYGYTFGSGTRLTVV.

This clone appeared once. The chain uses TRBV5-1 and TRBJ2-7; D ambiguous. The germline V gene has CDR1 SGHRS and CDR2 YFSETQ. The V gene lost 2 bases and the J gene lost 0 bases, with 9 bases spanning the gap. This CDR3 comprises 14 residues. The CDR3 DNA sequence: TGCGCCAGCAGCTTCCAGTCCGGCTCCTACGAGCAGTACTTC. As protein: CASSFQSGSYEQYF.

This chain joins TRBV6-6 and TRBJ2-3; D is unresolved. V was pared by 6 bases and J by 2 bases, with 6 bases between. The CDR3 spans 12 residues. Germline V gene lookup returns CDR1 MNHNY and CDR2 SVGAGI (reference sequence). CDR3 in amino acids: CASRTTTDTQYF. The CDR3 DNA sequence: TGTGCCAGCAGGACCACCACAGATACGCAGTATTTT.

This chain joins TRBV6-1 and TRBJ1-5; tentative D call: TRBD1 (5 bases). CDR1 and CDR2 from the germline V gene are MNHNS and SASEGT. V lost 6 bases to trimming and J lost 3 bases, with 12 bases between them. This CDR3 contains 14 residues. CDR3 amino acids: CASSGGGDNQPQHF. CDR3 sequence (DNA): TGTGCCAGCAGCGGTGGGGGGGACAATCAGCCCCAGCATTTT.

This clone was recorded once. The chain is built from TRBV27 and TRBJ2-3; 10 bases map to TRBD2. The length of the CDR3 is 16 residues. J gave up 4 bases and V 2 bases, and 6 bases lay outside the gene matches. The germline gives CDR1 MNHEY, CDR2 SMNVEV (reference sequence). The CDR3 region has the DNA TGTGCCAGCAGTTTAACTCGTCTAGCGGGGGCAGATACGCAGTATTTT. Its translation is CASSLTRLAGADTQYF.

The chain uses TRBV2 and TRBJ2-5; 16 nucleotides align to TRBD2. The DNA matches TRBJ2-7 better at its end, which makes the J call doubtful. The CDR3 runs to 18 residues. The V gene's germline CDR1 is SNHLY and CDR2 FYNNEI. The DNA of the CDR3 is TGTGCCAGCAGCCAGGGACTAGCGGGAGGGCCCGGCCCCTACGAGCAGTACTTC. Its translation: CASSQGLAGGPGPYEQYF.

This sequence joins TRBV11-2 and TRBJ2-1; D not certain. Germline-derived CDR1 and CDR2 are SGHAT and FQNNGV. The CDR3 is made up of 14 amino acids. Trimming cost V 6 bases and J 6 bases, with 15 bases left between them. The CDR3 nucleotides are TGTGCCAGCAGTCTCACCCGATTCCCCAATGAGCAGTTCTTC. Protein product: CASSLTRFPNEQFF.

The CDR3 region is CASSPRRGTSGGGYNEQFF. The CDR3 bases are TGTGCCAGCAGCCCCAGACGGGGCACTAGCGGAGGGGGTTACAATGAGCAGTTCTTC. V and J are TRBV28 and TRBJ2-1; 8 positions match TRBD2. The CDR3 totals 19 residues. Germline CDR1 reads MDHEN; CDR2 reads SYDVKM. With V trimmed by 6 bases and J by 4 bases, 20 bases remained unmatched. The variable domain in full, with the rest retrieved from reference TRBV28 and TRBJ2-1, is DVKVTQSSRYLVKRTGEKVFLECVQDMDHENMFWYRQDPGLGLRLIYFSYDVKMKEKGDIPEGYSVSREKKERFSLILESASTNQTSMYLCASSPRRGTSGGGYNEQFFGPGTRLTVL.

This clone is a singleton in its sample. V gene TRBV6-5 combines with J gene TRBJ2-3; possible D gene TRBD1, 6 bases. CDR1 is MNHEY and CDR2 is SVGAGI in the germline V gene. V lost 10 bases, J lost 4 bases, and 15 bases lay in between. The CDR3 contains 13 residues. The CDR3 here is CAILRQEADTQYF. The CDR3 DNA reads TGTGCCATACTAAGACAGGAGGCAGATACGCAGTATTTT.

CDR3 amino acids: CASTLASGTGNSPLHF. The CDR3 coding sequence is TGTGCCAGCACCCTAGCTTCCGGGACAGGGAATTCACCCCTCCACTTT. V usage is TRBV25-1 and J usage is TRBJ1-6; 9 positions agree with TRBD1. This CDR3 contains 16 residues. In germline, CDR1 is MGHDK, CDR2 SYGVNS. J gave up 7 bases and V 7 bases, and 11 bases lay outside the gene matches.

The rearrangement uses TRBV6-1 and TRBJ2-3, with 13 bases fitting TRBD2. CDR3 length: 20 residues. Trimming cost V 4 bases and J 0 bases; bases outside gene matches: 13. Germline CDR1 MNHNS, CDR2 SASEGT. CDR3 protein: CASSALPPGLAGSSTDTQYF. The DNA of the CDR3 is TGTGCCAGCAGTGCACTTCCCCCGGGACTAGCGGGATCTAGCACAGATACGCAGTATTTT.

This clone was counted a single time. J is TRBJ2-7 and V is TRBV10-3; 8 positions agree with TRBD1. The V gene's germline CDR1 is ENHRY and CDR2 SYGVKD. The CDR3 is 12 residues long. V lost 6 bases, J lost 6 bases, and 4 bases stayed unmatched. CDR3 nucleotide sequence: TGTGCCATCAGCGAGGACAGGGTCGAGCAGTACTTC. It translates to CAISEDRVEQYF.

This clone has only one observation. V gene TRBV6-5 combines with J gene TRBJ1-1; TRBD1 matches at 8 bases. The CDR3 is made up of 13 amino acids. With V trimmed by 2 bases and J by 4 bases, 0 bases remained unmatched. Germline V lookup: CDR1 MNHEY, CDR2 SVGAGI. The CDR3 sequence is CASSYGTGTEAFF. The CDR3 nucleotides are TGTGCCAGCAGTTACGGGACAGGCACTGAAGCTTTCTTT.

The CDR3 bases are TGTGCCAGTAGAGATCCGGGACTAGGTGACACCGGGGAGCTGTTTTTT. Residues: CASRDPGLGDTGELFF. V gene TRBV19 combines with J gene TRBJ2-2, with 8 positions matching TRBD2. V gave up 6 bases and J gave up 3 bases; unmatched junction bases: 9. Germline assignment: CDR1 LNHDA and CDR2 SQIVND (reference sequence). This CDR3 is built from 16 residues.

The chain is built from TRBV28 and TRBJ1-4, with no clear D. This CDR3 has 13 residues. Germline lookup yields CDR1 MDHEN and CDR2 SYDVKM. V gave up 5 bases and J gave up 7 bases, with 11 bases separating them. This CDR3 reads CASSLLFSEKLFF. The CDR3 DNA is TGTGCCAGCAGTCTCCTTTTTAGTGAAAAACTGTTTTTT.

The chain recombines TRBV5-1 with TRBJ2-1, with D perhaps TRBD1 or TRBD2 (5 bases each). CDR1 and CDR2 from the germline V gene are SGHRS and YFSETQ. With 0 bases removed from V and 4 bases from J, the gap between germline ends came to 8 bases. The CDR3 spans 14 residues. The CDR3 protein is CASSLGGGYNEQFF. The CDR3 region has the DNA TGCGCCAGCAGCTTGGGTGGGGGATACAATGAGCAGTTCTTC.